This TCR beta chain was retrieved from a study of shared clonotypes between healthy human individuals. Across the study: Donors had three CD4 naive, three CD4 memory, two CD8 naive and one CD8 memory plate apiece.

In the naive CD8 group, cells lacked CD45RO and were positively selected for CCR7, so terminally differentiated effector memory CD45RA+ cells were left out. Study results and limitations: In the sorted subsets, rarefaction showed sequencing was incomplete despite large depth. Sampling used blood alone; tissue repertoires probably differ. Only a few donors were included, so the genetic and exposure-history diversity represented was limited.

About this clone itself: Its target is unknown.

The CDR3 runs 15 residues. Germline values: CDR1 SGDLS, CDR2 YYNGEE. V gave up 4 bases and J gave up 4 bases; unmatched junction bases: 6. This table comes from immunoSEQ multiplex PCR, and its TCRdb copy is limited to in-frame clones, with some not included. This table has about 580,000 clones, 95% to 98% appearing once. The clonotype comes from a man aged 25-45 years in good health. The specimen sequenced was naive CD8+ T cells sorted from blood. The chain joins TRBV9 to TRBJ2-3; 10 bases are a match to TRBD2. DNA of the CDR3: TGTGCCAGCAGCCTGAGCGGGAGGGACTCAGATACGCAGTATTTT. Its protein product is CASSLSGRDSDTQYF.